These 12 T cell receptor beta chains came from one sample sequenced in a study of OX40 agonist ivuxolimab in advanced cancers. TCRdb's table, derived via immunoSEQ multiplex PCR, lists solely in-frame clones and lacks some. The repertoire holds about 100,000 clones, about 92% seen once, with 1.5% to 2% in the top ten. The source material was CD4+ or CD8+ T cells sorted from blood, sampled in a trial of the OX40 agonist ivuxolimab. The receptors here all came from an adult with an advanced solid tumor such as melanoma, head and neck, liver or kidney cancer.

V gene TRBV9 combines with J gene TRBJ2-7; 15 bases are shared with TRBD2. Germline CDR1 is SGDLS and CDR2 is YYNGEE. V trimming: 4 bases; J trimming: 9 bases; junction bases outside the gene matches: 11. The CDR3 loop spans 16 amino acids. In nucleotides, the CDR3 is TGTGCCAGCAGCCCCGGACTAGCGGGAGGGCTCGCAGGGCAGTACTTC. This gives the protein CASSPGLAGGLAGQYF.

The V gene is TRBV30, the J gene TRBJ1-2, with D possibly matching TRBD1 (5 bases). The CDR3 consists of 13 residues. Germline loops: CDR1 GTSNPN, CDR2 SVGIG (reference sequence). V was shortened by 4 bases and J by 5 bases, with 14 bases between the two germline ends. CDR3 in amino acids: CAWTPGRVYGYTF. In DNA form, the CDR3 reads TGTGCCTGGACCCCGGGCAGGGTGTATGGCTACACCTTC.

This rearrangement joins TRBV6-1 to TRBJ1-1, with D perhaps TRBD1 (6 bases). The germline V gene encodes CDR1 MNHNS and CDR2 SASEGT. CDR3 length: 13 amino acids. V lost 7 bases and J 2 bases, leaving 11 bases between the germline ends. DNA for the CDR3: TGTGCCAGCAAGGACAGACATAACACTGAAGCTTTCTTT. Protein sequence: CASKDRHNTEAFF.

The chain combines TRBV19 with TRBJ2-5, with TRBD2 matching 11 bases. With 10 bases clipped from V and 4 bases from J, the junction kept 8 bases outside the gene matches. This CDR3 spans 14 amino acids. Germline V CDR1 and CDR2: LNHDA, SQIVND (reference sequence). The CDR3: CATSGLAVPETQYF. The CDR3 nucleotides are TGTGCCACCTCGGGACTAGCGGTTCCAGAGACCCAGTACTTC.

This chain joins TRBV11-2 and TRBJ2-7; 15 nucleotides match TRBD2. The germline gives CDR1 SGHAT, CDR2 FQNNGV. J lost 10 bases, V lost 4 bases, and 11 bases had no gene match. The CDR3 covers 16 residues. CDR3 protein: CASSSWTSGRVGSQYF. CDR3 in DNA: TGTGCCAGCAGCTCATGGACTAGCGGGAGGGTAGGGAGTCAGTACTTC.

The rearrangement links TRBV2 to TRBJ2-1, with D possibly being TRBD2 (5 bases). The CDR3 sequence is 21 residues long. V was trimmed by 6 bases and J by 0 bases, leaving 30 bases between them. Germline CDR1 and CDR2: SNHLY and FYNNEI. The CDR3 sequence is CASRTTGGPSQTKSSYNEQFF. The CDR3 coding sequence is TGTGCCAGCAGGACGACCGGAGGCCCCAGCCAGACTAAAAGCTCCTACAATGAGCAGTTCTTC.

The rearrangement uses TRBV6-5 and TRBJ2-1, with D maybe TRBD2 (5 bases). Germline CDR1 MNHEY, CDR2 SVGAGI. V was cut by 5 bases and J by 4 bases, with 15 bases left in between. CDR3 length equals 15 residues. The CDR3 DNA is TGTGCCAGCAGTACCCGGGTAGCGCATTACAATGAGCAGTTCTTC. Protein sequence: CASSTRVAHYNEQFF.

J is TRBJ1-1 and V is TRBV12-5, with TRBD1 identical over 8 bases. This CDR3 comprises 13 residues. Germline-derived CDR1 and CDR2 are LGHNT and FRNRAP. V was clipped by 7 bases and J by 11 bases; unmatched bases: 12. CDR3 sequence reads: CASVHRGWLWAFF. As DNA, the CDR3 is TGTGCTAGTGTCCACAGGGGGTGGTTGTGGGCTTTCTTT.

This clone has a single count. The J gene is TRBJ1-2, the V gene TRBV5-6, with a weak D call TRBD1 (5 bases). Trimming removed 5 bases at V and 8 bases at J, with 16 bases between. CDR1 and CDR2 (germline): SGHDT, YYEEEE. The CDR3 loop spans 13 amino acids. CDR3 protein: CASRYQGVAGYTF. CDR3 bases: TGTGCCAGCAGATACCAGGGAGTGGCAGGCTACACCTTC.

CDR3 amino acids: CAISELSGQGVHYEQYF. The CDR3 DNA sequence: TGTGCCATCAGTGAGTTAAGTGGACAGGGGGTACACTACGAGCAGTACTTC. V usage is TRBV10-3 and J usage is TRBJ2-7; 10 nucleotides align to TRBD1. The trim removed 1 base at V and 3 bases at J, leaving 9 bases unmatched. Germline loops: CDR1 ENHRY, CDR2 SYGVKD. This CDR3 comprises 17 residues.

CDR3 coding DNA: TGTGCCAGCAGTCCCCGGGAGGCCGCGTCGGGGAACGAGCAGTACTTC. Its translation is CASSPREAASGNEQYF. The genes are TRBV27 and TRBJ2-7; 7 nucleotides align to TRBD2. CDR3 length equals 16 residues. The V gene's germline CDR1 is MNHEY and CDR2 SMNVEV (reference sequence). The ends lost 5 bases at V and 5 bases at J; junction bases unmatched: 15.

This chain joins TRBV7-9 and TRBJ1-1, with a tentative D call TRBD1 (6 bases). Germline V lookup: CDR1 SEHNR, CDR2 FQNEAQ (reference sequence). This CDR3 comprises 15 residues. Trimming cost V 1 base and J 4 bases, with 13 bases left between them. CDR3 in amino acids: CASSLGARGGTEAFF. The CDR3 bases are TGTGCCAGCAGCTTAGGGGCCCGAGGGGGCACTGAAGCTTTCTTT.